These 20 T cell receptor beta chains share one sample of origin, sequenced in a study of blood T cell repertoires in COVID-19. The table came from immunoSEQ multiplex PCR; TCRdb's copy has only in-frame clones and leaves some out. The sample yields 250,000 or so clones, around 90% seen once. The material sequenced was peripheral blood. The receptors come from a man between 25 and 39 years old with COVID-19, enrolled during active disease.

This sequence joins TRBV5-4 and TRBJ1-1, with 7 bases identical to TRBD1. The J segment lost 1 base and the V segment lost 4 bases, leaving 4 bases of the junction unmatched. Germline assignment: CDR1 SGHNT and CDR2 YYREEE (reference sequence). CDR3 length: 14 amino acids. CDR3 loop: CASSHGQENTEAFF. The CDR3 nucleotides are TGTGCCAGCAGCCACGGACAGGAGAACACTGAAGCTTTCTTT.

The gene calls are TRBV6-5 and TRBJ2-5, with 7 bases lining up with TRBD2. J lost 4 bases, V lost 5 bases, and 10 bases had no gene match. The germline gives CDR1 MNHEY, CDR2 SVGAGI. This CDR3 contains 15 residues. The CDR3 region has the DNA TGTGCCAGCAGTCCCACCGGGGGGTTTGGAGAGACCCAGTACTTC. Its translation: CASSPTGGFGETQYF.

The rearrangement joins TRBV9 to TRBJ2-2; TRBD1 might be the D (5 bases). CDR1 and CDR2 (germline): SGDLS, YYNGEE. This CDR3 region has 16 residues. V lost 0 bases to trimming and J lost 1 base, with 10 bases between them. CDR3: CASSVALGENTGELFF. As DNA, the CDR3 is TGTGCCAGCAGCGTAGCTCTAGGGGAGAACACCGGGGAGCTGTTTTTT.

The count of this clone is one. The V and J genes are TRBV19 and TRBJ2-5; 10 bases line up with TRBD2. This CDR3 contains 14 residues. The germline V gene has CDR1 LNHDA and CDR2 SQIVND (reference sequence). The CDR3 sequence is CATRAGGPRETQYF. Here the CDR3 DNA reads TGTGCTACCAGAGCGGGGGGGCCGAGGGAGACCCAGTACTTC.

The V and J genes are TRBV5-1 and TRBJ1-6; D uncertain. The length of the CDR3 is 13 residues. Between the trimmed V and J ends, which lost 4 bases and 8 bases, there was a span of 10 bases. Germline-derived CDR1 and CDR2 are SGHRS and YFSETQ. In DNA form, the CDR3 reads TGCGCCAGCAGCCTGGGTCCTGATTCACCCCTCCACTTT. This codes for CASSLGPDSPLHF. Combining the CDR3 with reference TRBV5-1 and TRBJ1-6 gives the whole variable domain KAGVTQTPRYLIKTRGQQVTLSCSPISGHRSVSWYQQTPGQGLQFLFEYFSETQRNKGNFPGRFSGRQFSNSRSEMNVSTLELGDSALYLCASSLGPDSPLHFGNGTRLTVT.

CDR3 nucleotides: TGTGCCAGCAGCCAACGACATGAGGGGGGGACTGAAGCTTTCTTT. Translating it yields CASSQRHEGGTEAFF. The rearrangement uses TRBV3-1 (or the pseudogene TRBV3-2) and TRBJ1-1, with a possible D match to TRBD1 (6 bases). Germline V CDR1 and CDR2: LGHDT, YNNKEL (reference sequence). The CDR3 runs to 15 residues. Trimming cost V 2 bases and J 5 bases, with 15 bases left between them.

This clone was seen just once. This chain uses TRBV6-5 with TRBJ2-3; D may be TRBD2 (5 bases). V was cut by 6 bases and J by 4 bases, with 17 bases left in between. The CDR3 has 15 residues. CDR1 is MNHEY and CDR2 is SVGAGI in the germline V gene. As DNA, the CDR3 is TGTGCCAGCAGCGAGACCAGGACTCCACCAGATACGCAGTATTTT. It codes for CASSETRTPPDTQYF.

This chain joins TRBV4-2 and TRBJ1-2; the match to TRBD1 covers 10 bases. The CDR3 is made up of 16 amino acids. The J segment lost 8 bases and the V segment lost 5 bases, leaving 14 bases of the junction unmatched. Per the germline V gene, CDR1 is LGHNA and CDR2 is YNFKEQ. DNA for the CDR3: TGTGCCAGCAGCACATACTCCGGGACAGGGGCAGTCGGCTACACCTTC. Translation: CASSTYSGTGAVGYTF.

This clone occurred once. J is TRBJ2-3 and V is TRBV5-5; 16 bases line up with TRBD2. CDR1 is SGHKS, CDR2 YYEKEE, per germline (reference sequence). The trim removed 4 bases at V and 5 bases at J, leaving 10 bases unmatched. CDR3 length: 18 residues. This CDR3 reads CASSITGTSGGARDTQYF. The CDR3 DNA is TGTGCCAGCAGCATAACCGGGACTAGCGGGGGGGCCAGAGATACGCAGTATTTT. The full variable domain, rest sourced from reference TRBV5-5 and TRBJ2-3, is DAGVTQSPTHLIKTRGQQVTLRCSPISGHKSVSWYQQVLGQGPQFIFQYYEKEERGRGNFPDRFSARQFPNYSSELNVNALLLGDSALYLCASSITGTSGGARDTQYFGPGTRLTVL.

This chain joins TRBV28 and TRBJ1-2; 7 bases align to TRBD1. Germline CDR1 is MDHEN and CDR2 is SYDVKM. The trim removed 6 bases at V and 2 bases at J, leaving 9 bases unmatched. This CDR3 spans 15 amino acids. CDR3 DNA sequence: TGTGCCAGCAGGGGACAGCCTCCTCAAAACTATGGCTACACCTTC. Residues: CASRGQPPQNYGYTF.

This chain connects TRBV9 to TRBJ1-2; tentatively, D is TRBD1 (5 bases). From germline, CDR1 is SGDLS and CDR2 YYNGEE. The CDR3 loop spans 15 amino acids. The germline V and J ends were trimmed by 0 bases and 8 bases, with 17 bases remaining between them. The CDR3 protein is CASSVAEGPRQGYTF. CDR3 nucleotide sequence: TGTGCCAGCAGCGTAGCGGAGGGGCCCCGCCAGGGCTACACCTTC.

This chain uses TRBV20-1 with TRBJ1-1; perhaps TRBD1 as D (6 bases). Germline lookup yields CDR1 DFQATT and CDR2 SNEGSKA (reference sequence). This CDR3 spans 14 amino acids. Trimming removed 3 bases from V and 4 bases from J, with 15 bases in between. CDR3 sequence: CSASRAGAVTEAFF. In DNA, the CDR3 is TGCAGTGCTAGTAGGGCGGGGGCGGTCACTGAAGCTTTCTTT.

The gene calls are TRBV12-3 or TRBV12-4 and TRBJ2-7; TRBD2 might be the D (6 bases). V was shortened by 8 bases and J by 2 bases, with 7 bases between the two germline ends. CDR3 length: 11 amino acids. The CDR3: CASGGTYEQYF. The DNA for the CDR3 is TGTGCCAGCGGGGGGACCTACGAGCAGTACTTC.

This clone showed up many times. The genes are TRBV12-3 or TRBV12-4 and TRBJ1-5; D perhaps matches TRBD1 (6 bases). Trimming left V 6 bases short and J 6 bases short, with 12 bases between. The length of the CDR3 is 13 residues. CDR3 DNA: TGTGCCAGCAGCAACAGGGAGGGTCAGCCCCAGCATTTT. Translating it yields CASSNREGQPQHF.

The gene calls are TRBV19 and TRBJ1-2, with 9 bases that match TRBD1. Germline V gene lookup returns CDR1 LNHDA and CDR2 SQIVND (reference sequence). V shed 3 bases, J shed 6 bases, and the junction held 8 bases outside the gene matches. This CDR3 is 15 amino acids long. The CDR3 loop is CASSILGQGGHGYTF. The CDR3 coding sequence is TGTGCCAGTAGTATCTTGGGACAGGGTGGGCATGGCTACACCTTC.

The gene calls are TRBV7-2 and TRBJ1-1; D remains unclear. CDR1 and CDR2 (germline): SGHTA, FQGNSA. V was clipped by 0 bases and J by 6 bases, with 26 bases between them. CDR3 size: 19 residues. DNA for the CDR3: TGTGCCAGCAGCTTAGCATTGGCAGGATTAAGGTACGAGATGGCTGAAGCTTTCTTT. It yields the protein CASSLALAGLRYEMAEAFF.

The chain's CDR3 is CASSPTDGRGEKLFF. CDR3 sequence (DNA): TGTGCCAGCAGCCCCACTGACGGGAGGGGTGAAAAACTGTTTTTT. This chain connects TRBV9 to TRBJ1-4; D may be TRBD1 (5 bases). This CDR3 spans 15 amino acids. The V gene's germline CDR1 is SGDLS and CDR2 YYNGEE. V shed 4 bases and J shed 7 bases, with 17 bases lying between them.

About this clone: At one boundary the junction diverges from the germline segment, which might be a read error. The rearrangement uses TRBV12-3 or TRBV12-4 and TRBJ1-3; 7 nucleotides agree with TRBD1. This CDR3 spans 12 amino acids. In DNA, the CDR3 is TGTGCCAGCAGTTTCAGGGGGGCCCCGGAGGATTTT. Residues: CASSFRGAPEDF.

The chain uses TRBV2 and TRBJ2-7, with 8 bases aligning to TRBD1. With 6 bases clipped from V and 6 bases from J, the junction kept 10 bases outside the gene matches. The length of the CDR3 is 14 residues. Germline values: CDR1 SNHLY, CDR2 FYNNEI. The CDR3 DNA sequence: TGTGCCAGCAGGGGAGGACAGGGAGGTTTCGAGCAGTACTTC. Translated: CASRGGQGGFEQYF.

The CDR3 DNA reads as TGTGCCAGCAGCCCCCCAGGAGGGACAGATTTCCACAATGAGCAGTTCTTC. Protein product: CASSPPGGTDFHNEQFF. The chain employs TRBV9 and TRBJ2-1, with a tentative D call TRBD1 (7 bases). The CDR3 is made up of 17 amino acids. Germline loops: CDR1 SGDLS, CDR2 YYNGEE. V gave up 4 bases and J gave up 5 bases, with 22 bases separating them. Full variable domain (missing parts from reference TRBV9 and TRBJ2-1): DSGVTQTPKHLITATGQRVTLRCSPRSGDLSVYWYQQSLDQGLQFLIQYYNGEERAKGNILERFSAQQFPDLHSELNLSSLELGDSALYFCASSPPGGTDFHNEQFFGPGTRLTVL.